A selection of T cell receptor beta chains follows, all from one sample in a study of shared clonotypes between healthy human individuals. Method: immunoSEQ multiplex PCR; TCRdb's copy keeps in-frame clones and lacks some. In the table there are about 2.2 million clones, roughly 93% of which are singletons. Specimen: naive CD8+ T cells from PBMCs. These receptors all stem from a man aged 18 to 29 in good health. Some clones in this sample may be carry-over from other donors' samples. Both conserved end residues are part of each CDR3. D genes are given only for firm matches. Rows may omit the clone size; those that give it use once, few, many or a size class.

v_gene	d_gene	j_gene	abundance	CDR3aa	CDR3nt
TRBV28	-	TRBJ1-2	-	CASSLSGGFYGYTF	TGTGCCAGCAGTTTATCGGGGGGGTTCTATGGCTACACCTTC
TRBV11-2	-	TRBJ2-1	once	CASSLGGSGNEQFF	TGTGCCAGCAGCTTAGGGGGATCTGGCAATGAGCAGTTCTTC
TRBV6-6	TRBD2	TRBJ2-7	-	CASSYSEREGSYEQYF	TGTGCCAGCAGTTACTCGGAGCGGGAGGGCTCCTACGAGCAGTACTTC
TRBV6-1	TRBD2	TRBJ2-1	-	CASSARGLAGRQQFF	TGTGCCAGCAGTGCAAGGGGACTAGCGGGACGACAGCAGTTCTTC
TRBV27	TRBD1	TRBJ2-3	-	CASSSFLTGYEADTQYF	TGTGCCAGCAGTTCCTTCCTGACAGGGTATGAGGCAGATACGCAGTATTTT
TRBV15	-	TRBJ1-1	-	CATSSSLGVTEAFF	TGTGCCACCAGCAGTTCCTTAGGGGTCACTGAAGCTTTCTTT
TRBV7-2	-	TRBJ2-7	few	CASSLRSYEQYF	TGTGCCAGCAGCTTACGGTCCTACGAGCAGTACTTC
TRBV5-1	TRBD2	TRBJ2-7	-	CASSLVSGLAGYEQYF	TGCGCCAGCAGCTTGGTTTCAGGGCTAGCGGGGTACGAGCAGTACTTC
TRBV5-6	-	TRBJ2-3	-	CASFTFGAGSTDTQYF	TGTGCCAGCTTCACCTTCGGGGCAGGTAGCACAGATACGCAGTATTTT
TRBV19	-	TRBJ1-5	-	CASSISGGGQPQHF	TGTGCCAGTAGCATCTCGGGGGGCGGTCAGCCCCAGCATTTT
TRBV10-2	TRBD2	TRBJ2-3	-	CASSESEDFIGLAGVEDTQYF	TGCGCCAGCAGTGAGTCCGAGGATTTTATAGGACTAGCGGGAGTAGAAGATACGCAGTATTTT
TRBV28	-	TRBJ2-5	-	CASSFSFGSQETQYF	TGTGCCAGCAGTTTTAGCTTCGGGTCCCAAGAGACCCAGTACTTC
TRBV27	-	TRBJ2-3	-	CASSRLDTQYF	TGTGCCAGCAGTCGGCTCGATACGCAGTATTTT
TRBV27	-	TRBJ1-4	-	CASSSTVPKIGGEKLFF	TGTGCCAGCAGTTCTACGGTTCCAAAGATTGGAGGTGAAAAACTGTTTTTT
TRBV6-1	-	TRBJ1-2	-	CASSESPGWSGYTF	TGTGCCAGCAGTGAATCCCCAGGGTGGAGTGGCTACACCTTC
TRBV9	-	TRBJ2-5	-	CASSHSQETQYF	TGTGCCAGCAGCCATAGCCAAGAGACCCAGTACTTC
TRBV29-1	-	TRBJ1-2	-	CSGKNAAGYTF	TGCAGCGGTAAGAATGCGGCAGGCTACACCTTC
TRBV5-4	-	TRBJ1-3	-	CASSYQKGPSGNTIYF	TGTGCCAGCAGCTACCAGAAAGGGCCCTCTGGAAACACCATATATTTT
TRBV7-9	TRBD1	TRBJ2-7	-	CASSLEAGTGISHEQYF	TGTGCCAGCAGCTTAGAAGCCGGGACAGGGATTTCCCACGAGCAGTACTTC
TRBV29-1	TRBD2	TRBJ2-1	-	CSVEGGLAGLEYNEQFF	TGCAGCGTTGAAGGGGGTTTGGCAGGACTAGAGTACAATGAGCAGTTCTTC
TRBV5-1	-	TRBJ2-3	-	CASKWALADTDTQYF	TGCGCCAGCAAATGGGCACTAGCTGACACAGATACGCAGTATTTT
TRBV21-1	-	TRBJ2-5	once	CASSKAGQVLETQYF	TGTGCCAGCAGCAAAGCGGGACAGGTCTTAGAGACCCAGTACTTC
TRBV27	-	TRBJ1-5	-	CASRLGSSNQPQHF	TGTGCCAGCAGGTTGGGAAGTAGCAATCAGCCCCAGCATTTT
TRBV7-9	-	TRBJ2-3	-	CASSGGTDTQYF	TGTGCCAGCAGCGGCGGCACAGATACGCAGTATTTT
TRBV12-5	-	TRBJ2-1	-	CASGSGRYNEQFF	TGTGCTAGTGGTTCAGGGAGATACAATGAGCAGTTCTTC
TRBV29-1	-	TRBJ2-4	once	CSVEGAGVAKNIQYF	TGCAGCGTTGAGGGGGCGGGGGTCGCCAAAAACATTCAGTACTTC
TRBV27	TRBD1	TRBJ2-7	-	CASSFRQGGYEQYF	TGTGCCAGCAGTTTTCGACAGGGGGGCTACGAGCAGTACTTC